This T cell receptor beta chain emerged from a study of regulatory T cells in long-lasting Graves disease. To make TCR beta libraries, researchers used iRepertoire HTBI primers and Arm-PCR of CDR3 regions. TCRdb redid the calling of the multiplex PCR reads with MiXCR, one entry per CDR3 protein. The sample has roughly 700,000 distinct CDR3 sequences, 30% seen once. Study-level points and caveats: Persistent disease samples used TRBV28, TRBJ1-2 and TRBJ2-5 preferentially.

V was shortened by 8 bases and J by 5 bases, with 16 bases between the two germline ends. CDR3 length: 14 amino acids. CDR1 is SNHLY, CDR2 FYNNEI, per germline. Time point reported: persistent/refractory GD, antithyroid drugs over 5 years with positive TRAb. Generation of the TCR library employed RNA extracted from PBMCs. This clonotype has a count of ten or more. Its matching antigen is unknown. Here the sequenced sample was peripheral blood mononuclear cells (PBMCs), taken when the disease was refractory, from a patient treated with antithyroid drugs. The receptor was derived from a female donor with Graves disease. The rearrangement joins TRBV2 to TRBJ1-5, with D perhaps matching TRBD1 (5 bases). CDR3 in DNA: TGTGCCAGCTCCCGGGACGGGGGGGATCAGCCCCAGCATTTT. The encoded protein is CASSRDGGDQPQHF.